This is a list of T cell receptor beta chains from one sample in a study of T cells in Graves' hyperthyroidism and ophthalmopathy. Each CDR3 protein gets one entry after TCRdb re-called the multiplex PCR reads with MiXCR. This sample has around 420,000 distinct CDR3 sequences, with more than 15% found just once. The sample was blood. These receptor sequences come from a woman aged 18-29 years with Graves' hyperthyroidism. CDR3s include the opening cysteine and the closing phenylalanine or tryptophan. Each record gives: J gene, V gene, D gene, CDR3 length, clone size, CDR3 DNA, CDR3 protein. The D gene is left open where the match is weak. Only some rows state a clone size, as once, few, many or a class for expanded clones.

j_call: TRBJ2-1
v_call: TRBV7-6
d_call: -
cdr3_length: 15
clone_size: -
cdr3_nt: TGTGCCAGCAGCTTATCGGTGAGCTCCTACAATGAGCAGTTCTTC
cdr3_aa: CASSLSVSSYNEQFF

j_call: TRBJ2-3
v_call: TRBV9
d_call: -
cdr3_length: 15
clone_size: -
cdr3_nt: TGTGCCAGCAGCGGGACAGCAACATCCACAGATACGCAGTATTTT
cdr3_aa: CASSGTATSTDTQYF

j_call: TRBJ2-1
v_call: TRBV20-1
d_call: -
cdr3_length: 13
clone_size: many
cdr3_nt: TGCAGTGCTAGTAATGGTCACTACAATGAGCAGTTCTTC
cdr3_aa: CSASNGHYNEQFF

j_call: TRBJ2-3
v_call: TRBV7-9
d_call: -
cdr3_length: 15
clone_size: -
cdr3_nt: TGTGCCAGCAGCCAGGGACGGTCGAGCACAGATACGCAGTATTTT
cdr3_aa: CASSQGRSSTDTQYF

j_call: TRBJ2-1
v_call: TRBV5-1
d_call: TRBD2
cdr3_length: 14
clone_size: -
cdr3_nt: TGCGCCAGCAGCCTAATAGCGGGGAACAATGAGCAGTTCTTC
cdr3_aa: CASSLIAGNNEQFF

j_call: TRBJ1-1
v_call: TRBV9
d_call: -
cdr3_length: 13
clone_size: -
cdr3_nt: TGTGCCAGCAGCGTAGGGGTTAGCACTGAAGCTTTCTTT
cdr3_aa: CASSVGVSTEAFF

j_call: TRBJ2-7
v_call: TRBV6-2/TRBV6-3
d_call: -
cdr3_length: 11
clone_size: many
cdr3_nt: TGTGCCAGCAGTTACGGGCACGAGCAGTACTTC
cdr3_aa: CASSYGHEQYF

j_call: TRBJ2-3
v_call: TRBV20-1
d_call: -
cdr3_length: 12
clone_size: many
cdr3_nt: TGCAGTGCTAGCGTCCGAGCAGATACGCAGTATTTT
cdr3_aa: CSASVRADTQYF

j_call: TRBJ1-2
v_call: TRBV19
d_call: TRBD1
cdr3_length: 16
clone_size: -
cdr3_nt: TGTGCCAGTAGTTTGGGACAGTTTACGTCTAACTATGGCTACACCTTC
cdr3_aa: CASSLGQFTSNYGYTF

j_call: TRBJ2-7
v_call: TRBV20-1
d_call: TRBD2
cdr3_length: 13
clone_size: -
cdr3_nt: TGCAGTGCAGTTGTAGCGGGAGTGCACGAGCAGTACTTC
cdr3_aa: CSAVVAGVHEQYF

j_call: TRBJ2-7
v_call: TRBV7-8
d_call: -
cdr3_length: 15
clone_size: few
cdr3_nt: TGTGCCAGCAGCCCAGGGGGGGTCGGCTCCTACGAGCAGTACTTC
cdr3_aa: CASSPGGVGSYEQYF

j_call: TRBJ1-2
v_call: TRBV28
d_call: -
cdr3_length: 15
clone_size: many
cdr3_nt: TGTGCCAGCAGGAACGGACAGAAGACGAACTATGGCTACACCTTC
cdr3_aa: CASRNGQKTNYGYTF

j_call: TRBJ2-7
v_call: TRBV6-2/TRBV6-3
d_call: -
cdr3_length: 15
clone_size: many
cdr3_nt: TGTGCCAGCAGAAAGTCCGGGACTTTTAAGCGCGAGCAGTACTTC
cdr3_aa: CASRKSGTFKREQYF

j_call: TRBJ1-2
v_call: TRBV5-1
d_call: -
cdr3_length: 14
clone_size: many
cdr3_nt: TGCGCCAGCAGCCAAAACACCTTGAGTGATGGCTACACCTTC
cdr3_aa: CASSQNTLSDGYTF

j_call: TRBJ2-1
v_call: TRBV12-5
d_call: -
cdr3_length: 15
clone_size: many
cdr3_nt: TGTGCTAGTGGTTTTGGTGCGGGAACCTACAATGAGCAGTTCTTC
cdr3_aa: CASGFGAGTYNEQFF

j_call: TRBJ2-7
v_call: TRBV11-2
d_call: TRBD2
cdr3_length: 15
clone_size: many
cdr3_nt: TGTGCCAGCAGCTTAGCGCTAGCGGAAGGCTACGAGCAGTACTTC
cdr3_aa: CASSLALAEGYEQYF

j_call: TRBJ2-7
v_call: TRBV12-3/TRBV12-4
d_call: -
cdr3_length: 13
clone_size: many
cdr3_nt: TGTGCCAGCAGTTGGCGAGGATCCTACGAGCAGTACTTC
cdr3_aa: CASSWRGSYEQYF

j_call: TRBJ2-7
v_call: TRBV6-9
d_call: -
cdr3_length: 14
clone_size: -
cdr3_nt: TGTGCCAGCAGTTACTACCAGGGCACCTACGAGCAGTACTTC
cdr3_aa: CASSYYQGTYEQYF

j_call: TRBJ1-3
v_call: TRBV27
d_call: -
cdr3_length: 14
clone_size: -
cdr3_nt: TGTGCCAGCAGTCCCTACCAGTTTGGAAACACCATATATTTT
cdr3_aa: CASSPYQFGNTIYF

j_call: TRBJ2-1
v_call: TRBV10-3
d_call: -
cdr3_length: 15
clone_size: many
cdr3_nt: TGTGCCATCAGTGAGTCTTGGGGGTCCAAGAATGAGCAGTTCTTC
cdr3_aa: CAISESWGSKNEQFF

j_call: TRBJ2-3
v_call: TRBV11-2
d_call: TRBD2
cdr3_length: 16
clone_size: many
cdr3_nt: TGTGCCAGCAGCTTAAGGCTAGCGGGTATCACAGATACGCAGTATTTT
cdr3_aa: CASSLRLAGITDTQYF

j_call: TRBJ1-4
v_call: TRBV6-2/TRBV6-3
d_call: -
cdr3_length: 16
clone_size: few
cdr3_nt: TGTGCCAACAGTTACTCCCTGACGGGGGCGACGGAAAAACTGTTTTTT
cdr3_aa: CANSYSLTGATEKLFF

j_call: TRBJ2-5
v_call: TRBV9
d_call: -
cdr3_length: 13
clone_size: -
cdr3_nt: TGTGCCAGCGGCCGCGGGGACCAAGAGACCCAGTACTTC
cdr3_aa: CASGRGDQETQYF

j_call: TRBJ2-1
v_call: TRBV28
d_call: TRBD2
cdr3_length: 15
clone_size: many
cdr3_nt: TGTGCCAGCTCTACGGGAGGTTATACCTACAATGAGCAGTTCTTC
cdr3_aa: CASSTGGYTYNEQFF

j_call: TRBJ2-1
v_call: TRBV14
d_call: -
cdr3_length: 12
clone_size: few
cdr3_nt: TGTGCCAGCAGCCAACGGGCGACGGTGCAGTTCTTC
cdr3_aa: CASSQRATVQFF

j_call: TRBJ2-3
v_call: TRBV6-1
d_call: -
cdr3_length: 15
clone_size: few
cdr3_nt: TGTGCCAGCAGTGAGGCGGGATCAAGCACAGATACGCAGTATTTT
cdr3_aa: CASSEAGSSTDTQYF

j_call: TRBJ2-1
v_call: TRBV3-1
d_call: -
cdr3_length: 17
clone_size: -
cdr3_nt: TGTGCCAGCAGCCGATTCAAACTAGGCACCCGGTACAATGAGCAGTTCTTC
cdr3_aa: CASSRFKLGTRYNEQFF

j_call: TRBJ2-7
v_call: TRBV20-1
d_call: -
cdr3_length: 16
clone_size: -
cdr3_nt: TGCAGTGCTAGCGACCCGGGACCAAAAAGCTCCTACGAGCAGTACTTC
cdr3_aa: CSASDPGPKSSYEQYF

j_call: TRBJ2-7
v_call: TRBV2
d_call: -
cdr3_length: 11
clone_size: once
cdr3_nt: TGTGCCAGCAGCCGGGGTGTGGAGCAGTACTTC
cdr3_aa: CASSRGVEQYF

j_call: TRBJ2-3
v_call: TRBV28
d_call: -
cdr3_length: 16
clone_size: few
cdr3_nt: TGTGCCAGCAGTTTTTCCGCGGCGGGATCCACAGATACGCAGTATTTT
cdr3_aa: CASSFSAAGSTDTQYF

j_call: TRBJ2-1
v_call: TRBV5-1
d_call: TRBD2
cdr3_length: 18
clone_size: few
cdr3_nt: TGCGCCAGCAGCTTGGTGGCAGCTTCCGAGGGAGGGCCGCTTGAGCAGTTCTTC
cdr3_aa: CASSLVAASEGGPLEQFF

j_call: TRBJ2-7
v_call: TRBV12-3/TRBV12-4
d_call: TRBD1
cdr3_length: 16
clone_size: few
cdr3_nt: TGTGCCAGCAGTGCAGCCCCAGGACAGGGTTCCCCCCGACAGTACTTC
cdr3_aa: CASSAAPGQGSPRQYF

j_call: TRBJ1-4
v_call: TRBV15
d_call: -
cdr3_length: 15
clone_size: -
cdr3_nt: TGTGCCACCAGCAGAGCAGTACAGGGAGGGGGGAAACTGTTTTTT
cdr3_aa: CATSRAVQGGGKLFF

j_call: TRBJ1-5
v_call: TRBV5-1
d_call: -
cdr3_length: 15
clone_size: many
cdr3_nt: TGCGCCAGCAGCCCGGGGGGGGTGGCCAATCAGCCCCAGCATTTT
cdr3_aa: CASSPGGVANQPQHF

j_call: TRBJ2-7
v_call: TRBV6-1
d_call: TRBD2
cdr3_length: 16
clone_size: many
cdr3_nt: TGTGCCAGCAGTGTAAGGACTAGCCTAACTTCTCCCGGACAGTACTTC
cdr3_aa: CASSVRTSLTSPGQYF

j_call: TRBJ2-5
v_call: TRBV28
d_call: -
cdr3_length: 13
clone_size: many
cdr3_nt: TGTGCCAGCAGTAACAGGGTTCGGGAGACCCAGTACTTC
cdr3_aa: CASSNRVRETQYF

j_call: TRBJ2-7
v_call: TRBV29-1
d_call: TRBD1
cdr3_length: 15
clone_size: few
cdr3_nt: TGCAGCGTTGAATTATTGACAGGGCTGGTCGACGAGCAGTACTTC
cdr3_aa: CSVELLTGLVDEQYF

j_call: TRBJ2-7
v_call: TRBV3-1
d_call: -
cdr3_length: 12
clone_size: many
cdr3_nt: TGTGCCAGCAGCCATAGTCCCTACGAGCAGTACTTC
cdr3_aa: CASSHSPYEQYF

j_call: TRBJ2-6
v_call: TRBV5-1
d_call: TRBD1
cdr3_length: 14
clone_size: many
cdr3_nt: TGCGCCAGCAGCTTGGGACAGGGTGTCAACGTCCTGACTTTC
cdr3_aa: CASSLGQGVNVLTF

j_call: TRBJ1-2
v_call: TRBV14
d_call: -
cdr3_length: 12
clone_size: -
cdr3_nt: TGTGCCAGCAGCCAAGATGGGAGGGACTACACCTTC
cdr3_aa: CASSQDGRDYTF

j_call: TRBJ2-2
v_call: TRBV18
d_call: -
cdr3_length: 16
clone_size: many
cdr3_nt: TGTGCCAGCTCACCAAGTCGGCAGGGTATAACCGGGGAGCTGTTTTTT
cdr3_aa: CASSPSRQGITGELFF

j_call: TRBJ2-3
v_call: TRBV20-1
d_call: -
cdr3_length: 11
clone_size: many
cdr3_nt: TGCAGTGCTACCACTAGTAGTACGCAGTATTTT
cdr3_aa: CSATTSSTQYF

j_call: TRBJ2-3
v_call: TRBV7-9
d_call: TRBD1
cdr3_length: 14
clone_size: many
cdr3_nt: TGTGCCAGCAGGCAGACAGGGGGCACAGATACGCAGTATTTT
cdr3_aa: CASRQTGGTDTQYF

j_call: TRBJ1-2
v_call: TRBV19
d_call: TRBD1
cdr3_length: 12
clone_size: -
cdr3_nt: TGTGCCCTAGGACAGGGGGCTGATGGCTACACCTTC
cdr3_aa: CALGQGADGYTF

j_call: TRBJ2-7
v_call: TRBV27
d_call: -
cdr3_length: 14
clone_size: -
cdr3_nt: TGTGCCAGCAGCCTAGTCTATGCCTCCTACGAGCAGTACTTC
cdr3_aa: CASSLVYASYEQYF

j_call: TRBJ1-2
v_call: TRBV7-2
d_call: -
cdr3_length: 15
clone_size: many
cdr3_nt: TGTGCCAGCAGCTTAACCCCCGGACTTAACTATGGCTACACCTTC
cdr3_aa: CASSLTPGLNYGYTF

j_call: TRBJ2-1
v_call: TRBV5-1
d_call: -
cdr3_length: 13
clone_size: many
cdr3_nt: TGCGCCAGCAGCGCGGCTAGGACGACTGAGCAGTTCTTC
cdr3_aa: CASSAARTTEQFF